The 3 T cell receptor beta chains presented below share a single source sample, sequenced in a study of post-analysis software for immune sequencing data. Overall study results and limits: Included in a set of roughly 5 TRBV segments more frequent in patients than controls were TRBV5-6, TRBV5-1 and TRBV20-1.

Each TCR beta cDNA library carried unique molecular identifiers. TCRdb processed the PCR reads anew with MiXCR; each CDR3 protein has one entry. The sample holds hundreds of thousands of distinct CDR3 sequences, under 70% seen once. Their antigen targets remain unknown. The sequenced sample was blood. The origin of the receptors is a girl between 10 and 17 years old with multiple sclerosis.

This clonotype turned up a few times. This sequence joins TRBV6-1 and TRBJ1-2; 7 bases align to TRBD1. V lost 6 bases, J lost 2 bases, and 6 bases stayed unmatched. CDR1 MNHNS and CDR2 SASEGT come from the germline V gene. The CDR3 extends over 14 amino acids. Here the CDR3 DNA reads TGTGCCAGCAGCCTGTACAGGGGCAACTATGGCTACACCTTC. Amino acids: CASSLYRGNYGYTF.

The chain joins TRBV6-5 to TRBJ2-7; D unclear. In germline, CDR1 is MNHEY, CDR2 SVGAGI. The CDR3 runs to 15 residues. V was shortened by 2 bases and J by 0 bases, with 11 bases between the two germline ends. The CDR3 is CASSYRWTVSYEQYF. CDR3 nucleotide sequence: TGTGCCAGCAGTTACCGGTGGACGGTCTCCTACGAGCAGTACTTC.

J is TRBJ2-5 and V is TRBV29-1; maybe TRBD1 (6 bases). The germline CDR1 and CDR2 sequences are SQVTM and ANQGSEA. The CDR3 covers 16 residues. V was clipped by 6 bases and J by 0 bases, with 20 bases between them. The CDR3 nucleotides are TGCAGCGTCACCGAGACCCCCCGGACAGACCAAGAGACCCAGTACTTC. Translated: CSVTETPRTDQETQYF.